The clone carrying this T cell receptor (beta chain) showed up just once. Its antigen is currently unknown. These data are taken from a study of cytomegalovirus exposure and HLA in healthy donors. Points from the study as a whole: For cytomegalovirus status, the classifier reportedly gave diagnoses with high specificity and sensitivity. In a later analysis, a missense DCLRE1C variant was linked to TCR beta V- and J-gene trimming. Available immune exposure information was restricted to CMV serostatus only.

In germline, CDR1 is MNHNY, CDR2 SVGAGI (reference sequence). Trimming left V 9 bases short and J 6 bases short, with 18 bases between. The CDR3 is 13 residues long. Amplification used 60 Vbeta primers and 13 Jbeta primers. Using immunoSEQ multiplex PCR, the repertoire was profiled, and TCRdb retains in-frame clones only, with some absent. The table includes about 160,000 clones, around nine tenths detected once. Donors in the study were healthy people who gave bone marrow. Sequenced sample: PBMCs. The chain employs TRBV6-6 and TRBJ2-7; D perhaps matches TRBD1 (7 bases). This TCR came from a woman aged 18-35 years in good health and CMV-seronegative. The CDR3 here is CASSTGGGTEQYF. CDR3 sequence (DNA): TGTGCCAGTTCCACTGGAGGGGGCACCGAGCAGTACTTC.